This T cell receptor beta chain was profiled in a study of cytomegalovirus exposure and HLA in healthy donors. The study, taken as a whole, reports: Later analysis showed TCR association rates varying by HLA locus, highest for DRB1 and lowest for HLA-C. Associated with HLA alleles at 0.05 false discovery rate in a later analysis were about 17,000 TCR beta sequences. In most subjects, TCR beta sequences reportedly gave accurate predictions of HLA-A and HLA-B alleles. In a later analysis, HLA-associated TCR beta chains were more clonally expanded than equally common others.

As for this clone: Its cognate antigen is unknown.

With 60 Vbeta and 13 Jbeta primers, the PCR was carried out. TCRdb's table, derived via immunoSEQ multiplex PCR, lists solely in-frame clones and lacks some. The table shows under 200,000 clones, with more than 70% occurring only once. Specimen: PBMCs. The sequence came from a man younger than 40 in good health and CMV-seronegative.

CDR3 in amino acids: CASSRGLDGGNEQFF. The CDR3 region has the DNA TGTGCCAGCAGCAGAGGACTAGATGGAGGGAATGAGCAGTTCTTC. V gene TRBV5-8 combines with J gene TRBJ2-1, with TRBD2 matching 7 bases. The germline V gene encodes CDR1 SGHTS and CDR2 YDEGEE. J lost 7 bases, V lost 4 bases, and 11 bases had no gene match. This CDR3 region has 15 residues. Combining the CDR3 with reference TRBV5-8 and TRBJ2-1 gives the whole variable domain EAGVTQSPTHLIKTRGQQATLRCSPISGHTSVYWYQQALGLGLQFLLWYDEGEERNRGNFPPRFSGRQFPNYSSELNVNALELEDSALYLCASSRGLDGGNEQFFGPGTRLTVL.